The TCR beta chain under discussion was sequenced for a study of cytomegalovirus exposure and HLA in healthy donors. As for the study in general: Within an early data release were about 85 million unique TCRs drawn from HLA-typed donors. Findings and limits, study-wide: Later analysis associated a missense DCLRE1C variant with TCR beta V- and J-gene trimming.

The PCR contained 60 Vbeta and 13 Jbeta primers. The table came from immunoSEQ multiplex PCR; TCRdb's copy has only in-frame clones and leaves some out. The sample shows about 250,000 clones, around two thirds of them seen only once. With V trimmed by 2 bases and J by 9 bases, 11 bases remained unmatched. The V gene's germline CDR1 is KGHSH and CDR2 LQKENI. The CDR3 runs 15 residues. With respect to this clone: Its antigen is unknown.

Sequencing was performed on PBMCs. The rearrangement links TRBV18 to TRBJ2-3; 7 nucleotides align to TRBD1. The sequence was obtained from a female donor in good health and CMV-seronegative. Here the CDR3 DNA reads TGTGCCAGCTCACCATCCCGGACAGGTGAAAGGACGCAGTATTTT. Translated, it gives CASSPSRTGERTQYF.